This entry describes one T cell receptor beta chain. Its specificity is unknown. The junction differs from germline at one of its ends, possibly a read error. This sample stems from a study of blood T cells in healthy people across ages. Study-wide points: Older age coincided with a roughly linear decline in TCR beta diversity per million T cells.

Healthy Caucasian individuals from Russia aged 6 to 90 were enrolled as donors. With a J-beta primer mix and a sample-barcoded 5' primer, a second PCR ran about 7 to 12 cycles. A template-switch adaptor containing 12 random nucleotides labeled each cDNA molecule. TCRdb used MiXCR to reprocess the 5' RACE reads, holding one entry per CDR3 protein. The repertoire holds 800,000 or so distinct CDR3 sequences, with around 45% as singletons. Germline-derived CDR1 and CDR2 are KGHSH and LQKENI. CDR3 length: 15 residues. This TCR derives from a man at least 80 years old in good health. The chain employs TRBV18 and TRBJ2-7, with TRBD1 matching 11 bases. What was sequenced was blood. CDR3 region: CAGSPTGTGGYEQYF. CDR3 DNA sequence: TGTGCCGGCTCACCCACGGGGACAGGGGGATACGAGCAGTACTTC.